This TCR beta chain was recovered during a study of blood T cell repertoires in COVID-19. Study processing details: How many nucleated cells were present was estimated from reference gene primer amplification. Profiling relied on immunoSEQ multiplex PCR, and the TCRdb table lists in-frame clones only, not all of them. V and J calls and clone size follow that table, whereas D and trimming were derived from the DNA. The table records 250,000 to 350,000 clones, around 85% of them present only once. While infection was still active, Seattle patients were enrolled and then followed longitudinally. The sequence was obtained from a human donor with COVID-19, enrolled during active disease. The donor label of this sample is uncertain. The sample was peripheral blood.

The CDR3 DNA follows: TGTGCCAGCACCGCAACGGGAGGGTCCGACTATGGCTACACCTTC. This sequence encodes CASTATGGSDYGYTF. The chain couples TRBV7-2 to TRBJ1-2; D is unresolved. Germline values: CDR1 SGHTA, CDR2 FQGNSA. The CDR3 consists of 15 residues. The V gene lost 7 bases and the J gene lost 3 bases, with 18 bases spanning the gap.